This entry is about one TCR beta chain. Its antigen is currently unknown. PCR involved 60 Vbeta and 13 Jbeta primers. Sequenced by immunoSEQ multiplex PCR; TCRdb stores in-frame clones only, minus some. In the table there are fewer than 200,000 clones, over 70% of which are singletons. The entry originates in a study of cytomegalovirus exposure and HLA in healthy donors. Study-wide results and caveats: Many donors shared some public TCRs, even though most TCR sequences were rare. Analysis was carried out at a later point, and it linked a missense DCLRE1C variant to TCR beta V- and J-gene trimming. HLA alleles showed associations with 15,000 to 20,000 TCR beta sequences in a later analysis, at a 0.05 false discovery rate.

The V and J ends lost 2 bases and 5 bases, in that order; junction bases with no gene match: 8. Germline CDR1 and CDR2: SNHLY and FYNNEI. This CDR3 is built from 15 residues. The chain employs TRBV2 and TRBJ2-7, with TRBD2 matching over 8 bases. Sequencing used PBMCs. The sequence derives from a male donor in good health and CMV-seropositive. This CDR3 reads CASSETAGGRNEQYF. Written as DNA, the CDR3 is TGTGCCAGCAGTGAAACGGCGGGGGGCCGGAACGAGCAGTACTTC.